Listed below are T cell receptor beta chains from one sample, sequenced in a study of blood T cell repertoires in COVID-19. Sequencing used immunoSEQ multiplex PCR; TCRdb keeps in-frame clones, though not all of them. This table holds roughly 230,000 clones, about 85% found once. Sequencing was done on a sample of peripheral blood. The receptors derive from a man aged 40-55 years with acute or convalescent COVID-19. Both conserved end residues are part of each CDR3. D genes are given only for firm matches. Only some rows state a clone size, as once, few, many or a class for expanded clones.

>TRBJ1-2|.|TRBD1|TRBV5-1
CASSPGQGAGGYTF
TGCGCCAGCAGCCCCGGACAGGGGGCTGGGGGCTACACCTTC
>TRBJ2-1|.|.|TRBV7-2
CASSQRQVSYNEQFF
TGTGCCAGCAGCCAGCGACAGGTGTCCTACAATGAGCAGTTCTTC
>TRBJ2-5|.|.|TRBV29-1
CSVLASGTQYF
TGCAGCGTCCTAGCCTCGGGGACCCAGTACTTC
>TRBJ1-6|.|.|TRBV9
CASSVEGLLNSPLHF
TGTGCCAGCAGCGTAGAAGGACTGCTTAATTCACCCCTCCACTTT
>TRBJ1-2|once|.|TRBV6-5
CASSTSGYGYTF
TGTGCCAGCAGTACTTCAGGCTATGGCTACACCTTC
>TRBJ2-3|.|TRBD2|TRBV7-8
CASSPGGLAGGTDTQYF
TGTGCCAGCAGCCCCGGGGGGCTAGCGGGGGGCACAGATACGCAGTATTTT
>TRBJ1-1|once|TRBD1|TRBV19
CASTPQGGSTEAFF
TGTGCCAGTACTCCTCAGGGGGGATCGACTGAAGCTTTCTTT
>TRBJ1-1|.|.|TRBV3-1/TRBV3-2
CASSQAWGHEAFF
TGTGCCAGCAGCCAAGCCTGGGGGCATGAAGCTTTCTTT
>TRBJ1-5|.|.|TRBV24-1
CATSVDSYSIVSNQPQHF
TGTGCCACCAGTGTTGATTCGTACAGTATAGTAAGCAATCAGCCCCAGCATTTT
>TRBJ2-3|.|.|TRBV11-1
CASMSGDTQYF
TGTGCCAGCATGTCGGGAGATACGCAGTATTTT
>TRBJ2-3|.|TRBD2|TRBV7-3
CASSRSGGPTYTDTQYF
TGTGCCAGCAGCCGTAGCGGGGGCCCCACATATACAGATACGCAGTATTTT
>TRBJ1-1|.|.|TRBV5-6
CASSLEDSEAFF
TGTGCCAGCAGCTTGGAGGACAGTGAAGCTTTCTTT
>TRBJ2-7|.|.|TRBV18
CASSPMAGDEQYF
TGTGCCAGCTCACCAATGGCCGGGGACGAGCAGTACTTC
>TRBJ1-2|.|TRBD1|TRBV7-2
CASSLGGQGAVYGYTF
TGTGCCAGCAGCTTAGGGGGGCAGGGGGCGGTATATGGCTACACCTTC
>TRBJ2-1|.|TRBD1|TRBV27
CASSPYIRTGVDEQFF
TGTGCCAGCAGTCCATATATTAGGACAGGGGTCGATGAGCAGTTCTTC
>TRBJ1-2|.|.|TRBV5-1
CASSFPGQLYGYTF
TGCGCCAGCAGCTTTCCCGGACAGCTTTATGGCTACACCTTC
>TRBJ1-1|.|.|TRBV19
CASSMTGYNTEAFF
TGTGCCAGTAGTATGACAGGCTATAACACTGAAGCTTTCTTT
>TRBJ1-2|.|TRBD1|TRBV2
CASSGTGRGYTF
TGTGCCAGCAGTGGGACAGGGAGGGGCTACACCTTC
>TRBJ1-4|.|.|TRBV10-2
CASSVGRYEKLFF
TGCGCCAGCAGTGTCGGGAGATATGAAAAACTGTTTTTT
>TRBJ2-2|.|TRBD2|TRBV7-2
CASSPLAGTGELFF
TGTGCCAGCAGCCCGCTAGCGGGGACCGGGGAGCTGTTTTTT
>TRBJ1-2|.|TRBD1|TRBV9
CASSAPRQGVDYGYTF
TGTGCCAGCAGCGCCCCACGACAGGGGGTTGACTATGGCTACACCTTC
>TRBJ1-2|few|TRBD1|TRBV5-5
CASSLGQDAFHGYTF
TGTGCCAGCAGCCTCGGACAGGATGCTTTTCATGGCTACACCTTC
>TRBJ2-5|.|TRBD2|TRBV6-2/TRBV6-3
CASSYMATSGGGQETQYF
TGTGCCAGCAGTTACATGGCGACTAGCGGGGGGGGACAAGAGACCCAGTACTTC
>TRBJ2-2|.|.|TRBV4-2
CASSQEARGTGELFF
TGTGCCAGCAGCCAAGAAGCCCGTGGCACCGGGGAGCTGTTTTTT
>TRBJ1-2|.|.|TRBV2
CASSESRGEFYGYTF
TGTGCCAGCAGTGAGAGCAGGGGCGAGTTCTATGGCTACACCTTC
>TRBJ1-2|.|TRBD1|TRBV5-4
CASSLDRGNNYGYTF
TGTGCCAGCAGCTTAGACAGGGGGAATAACTATGGCTACACCTTC
>TRBJ2-3|.|TRBD2|TRBV5-6
CASSPLRGVPDTQYF
TGTGCCAGCAGTCCATTGCGGGGGGTCCCAGATACGCAGTATTTT
>TRBJ1-5|few|TRBD1|TRBV6-2/TRBV6-3
CASSSGQASQPQHF
TGTGCCAGCAGTTCCGGACAGGCGTCTCAGCCCCAGCATTTT
>TRBJ1-1|.|.|TRBV27
CASRRVGSTEAFF
TGTGCCAGCAGGAGGGTGGGGTCCACTGAAGCTTTCTTT
>TRBJ2-7|.|.|TRBV28
CASLTTMQGGSYEQYF
TGTGCCAGTCTCACTACCATGCAAGGGGGCTCCTACGAGCAGTACTTC
>TRBJ2-2|.|TRBD2|TRBV30
CAWSPLAGGRPGELFF
TGTGCCTGGAGTCCTCTGGCGGGGGGCCGTCCCGGGGAGCTGTTTTTT
>TRBJ2-2|once|.|TRBV2
CASSEAGRLTGELFF
TGTGCCAGCAGTGAAGCGGGCAGGCTAACCGGGGAGCTGTTTTTT
>TRBJ2-7|once|TRBD1|TRBV5-1
CASSPRPTGTWVEQYF
TGCGCCAGCAGCCCTCGGCCGACAGGGACCTGGGTCGAGCAGTACTTC
>TRBJ1-4|.|TRBD1|TRBV15
CATSRDTGTAIEKLFF
TGTGCCACCAGCAGAGATACCGGGACAGCCATAGAAAAACTGTTTTTT
>TRBJ1-1|few|.|TRBV5-6
CASSYRARAEAFF
TGTGCCAGCAGCTACAGGGCGCGGGCTGAAGCTTTCTTT
>TRBJ1-2|.|.|TRBV5-1
CASSLEGVGYGYTF
TGCGCCAGCAGCTTGGAAGGGGTAGGCTATGGCTACACCTTC
>TRBJ2-1|.|.|TRBV3-1/TRBV3-2
CASSQGGQRYNEQFF
TGTGCCAGCAGCCAAGGAGGGCAGCGTTACAATGAGCAGTTCTTC
>TRBJ1-2|.|.|TRBV12-3/TRBV12-4
CASSYRGAYGYTF
TGTGCCAGCAGTTACCGGGGGGCCTATGGCTACACCTTC
>TRBJ1-1|.|.|TRBV29-1
CSAPYGAEAFF
TGCAGCGCCCCGTACGGGGCTGAAGCTTTCTTT
>TRBJ1-1|.|.|TRBV18
CASSPLLGDWINTEAFF
TGTGCCAGCTCACCGCTCTTGGGGGACTGGATTAACACTGAAGCTTTCTTT
>TRBJ2-2|.|TRBD2|TRBV6-1
CASSGPGLAGGHNTGELFF
TGTGCCAGCAGTGGCCCGGGACTAGCGGGGGGTCACAACACCGGGGAGCTGTTTTTT